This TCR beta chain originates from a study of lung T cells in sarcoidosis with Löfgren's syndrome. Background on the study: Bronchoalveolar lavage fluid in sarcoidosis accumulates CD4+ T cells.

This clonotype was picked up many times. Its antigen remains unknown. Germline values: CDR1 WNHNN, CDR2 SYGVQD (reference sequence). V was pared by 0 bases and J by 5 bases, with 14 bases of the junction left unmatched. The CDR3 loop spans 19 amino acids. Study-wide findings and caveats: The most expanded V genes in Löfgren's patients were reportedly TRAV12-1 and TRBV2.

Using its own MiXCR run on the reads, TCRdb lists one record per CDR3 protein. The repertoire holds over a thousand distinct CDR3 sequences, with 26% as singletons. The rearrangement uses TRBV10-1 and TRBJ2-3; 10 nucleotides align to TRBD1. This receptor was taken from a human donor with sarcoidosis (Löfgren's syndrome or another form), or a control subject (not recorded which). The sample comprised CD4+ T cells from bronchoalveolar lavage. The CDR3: CASSESIRRTGGRKDTQYF. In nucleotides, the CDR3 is TGCGCCAGCAGTGAGTCGATCCGTCGGACAGGGGGGAGGAAAGATACGCAGTATTTT.